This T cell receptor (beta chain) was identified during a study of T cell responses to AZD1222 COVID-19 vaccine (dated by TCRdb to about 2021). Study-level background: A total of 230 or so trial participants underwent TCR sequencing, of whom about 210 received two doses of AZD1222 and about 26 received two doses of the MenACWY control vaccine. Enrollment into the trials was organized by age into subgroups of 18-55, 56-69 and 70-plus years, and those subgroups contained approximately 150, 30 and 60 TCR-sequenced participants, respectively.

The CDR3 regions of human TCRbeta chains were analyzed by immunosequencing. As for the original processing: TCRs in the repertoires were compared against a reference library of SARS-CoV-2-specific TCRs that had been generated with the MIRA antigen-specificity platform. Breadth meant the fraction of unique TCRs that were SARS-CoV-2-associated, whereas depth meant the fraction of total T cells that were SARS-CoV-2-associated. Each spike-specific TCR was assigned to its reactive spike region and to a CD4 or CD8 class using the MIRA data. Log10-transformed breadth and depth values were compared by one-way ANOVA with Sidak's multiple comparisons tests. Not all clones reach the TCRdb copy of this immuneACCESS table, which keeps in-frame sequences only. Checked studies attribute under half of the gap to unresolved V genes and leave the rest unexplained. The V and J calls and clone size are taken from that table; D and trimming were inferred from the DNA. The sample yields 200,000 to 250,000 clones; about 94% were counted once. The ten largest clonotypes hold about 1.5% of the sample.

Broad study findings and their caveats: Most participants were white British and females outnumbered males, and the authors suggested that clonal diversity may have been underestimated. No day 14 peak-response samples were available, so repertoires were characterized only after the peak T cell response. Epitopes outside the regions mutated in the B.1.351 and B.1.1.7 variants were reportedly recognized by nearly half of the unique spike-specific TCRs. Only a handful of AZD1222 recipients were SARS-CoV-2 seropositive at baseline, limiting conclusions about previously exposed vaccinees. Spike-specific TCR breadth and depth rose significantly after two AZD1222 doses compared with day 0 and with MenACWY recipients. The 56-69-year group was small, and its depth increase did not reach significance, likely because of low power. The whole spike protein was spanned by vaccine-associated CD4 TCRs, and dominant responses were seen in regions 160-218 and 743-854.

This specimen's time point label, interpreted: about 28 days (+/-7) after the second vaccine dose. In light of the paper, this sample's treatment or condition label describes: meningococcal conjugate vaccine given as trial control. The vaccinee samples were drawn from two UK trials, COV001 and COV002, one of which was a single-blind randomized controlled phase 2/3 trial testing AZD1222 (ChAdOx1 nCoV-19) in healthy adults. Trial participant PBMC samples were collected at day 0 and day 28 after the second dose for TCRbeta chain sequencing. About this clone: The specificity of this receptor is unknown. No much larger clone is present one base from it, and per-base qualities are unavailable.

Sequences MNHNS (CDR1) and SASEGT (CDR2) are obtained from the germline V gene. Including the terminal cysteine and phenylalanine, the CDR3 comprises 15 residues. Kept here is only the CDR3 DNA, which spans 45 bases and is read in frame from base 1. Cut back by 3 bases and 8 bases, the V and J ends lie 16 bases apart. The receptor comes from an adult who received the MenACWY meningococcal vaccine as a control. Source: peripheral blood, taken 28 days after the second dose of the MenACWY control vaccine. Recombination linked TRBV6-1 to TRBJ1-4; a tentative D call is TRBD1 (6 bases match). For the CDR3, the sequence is CASSDTGTGWEKLFF. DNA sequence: TGTGCCAGCAGTGACACAGGGACGGGATGGGAAAAACTGTTTTTT.